Below are 25 T cell receptor beta chains sequenced from a single sample in a study of shared T cell receptors in the human thymus. Generated by immunoSEQ multiplex PCR, the TCRdb table keeps only in-frame clones and is missing some. This sample has more than 300,000 clones; more than 85% occur once, and the top ten carry 0.02%. Source material: thymocytes. The origin of the receptors is a human donor.

A note on this clone: Additional DNA sequences in this sample encode the identical CDR3. The chain has TRBV29-1 and TRBJ1-2; TRBD1 matches 9 bases. V shed 3 bases and J 4 bases; nucleotides not matched to a gene: 6. Germline-derived CDR1 and CDR2 are SQVTM and ANQGSEA. The CDR3 runs 14 residues. The CDR3 loop reads CSVDGQGRGYGYTF. Written as DNA, the CDR3 is TGCAGCGTTGACGGACAGGGGAGGGGCTATGGCTACACCTTC.

The rearrangement uses TRBV28 and TRBJ2-7, with D perhaps TRBD2 (6 bases). CDR1 is MDHEN, CDR2 SYDVKM, per germline. Trimming took off 4 bases at V and 2 bases at J, with 12 bases between the two ends. The CDR3 is 14 residues long. In DNA form, the CDR3 reads TGTGCCAGCAGTTGGGAGGCGGGACCCTACGAGCAGTACTTC. It specifies CASSWEAGPYEQYF.

The chain has TRBV5-1 and TRBJ1-1; D gene ambiguous. The CDR3 loop spans 15 amino acids. The germline V gene encodes CDR1 SGHRS and CDR2 YFSETQ. V lost 0 bases and J lost 3, with 12 bases in between. CDR3 residues: CASSLAGFGDTEAFF. The CDR3 DNA is TGCGCCAGCAGCTTGGCGGGGTTCGGGGACACTGAAGCTTTCTTT.

The gene calls are TRBV11-3 and TRBJ2-1, with TRBD2 matching 12 bases. Germline trimming cut 0 bases from V and 1 base from J; bases unmatched to any gene: 7. The CDR3 totals 19 residues. CDR1 and CDR2 from the germline V gene are SGHNT and YENEEA. CDR3 sequence (DNA): TGTGCCAGCAGCTTAGACCTAGCGGGAGGGCCGGGGTCCTACAATGAGCAGTTCTTC. This codes for CASSLDLAGGPGSYNEQFF.

This clone was seen a single time. V and J are TRBV28 and TRBJ2-7; D is perhaps TRBD1 (6 bases). Germline CDR1 is MDHEN and CDR2 is SYDVKM. The CDR3 has 14 residues. V dropped 4 bases and J dropped 2 bases, with 12 bases sitting between them. The CDR3 spells CASSWATGPYEQYF. In DNA, the CDR3 is TGTGCCAGCAGTTGGGCTACAGGGCCCTACGAGCAGTACTTC.

The chain uses TRBV29-1 and TRBJ2-3, with D maybe TRBD2 (6 bases). Trimming removed 5 bases from V and 2 bases from J, with 11 bases in between. The CDR3 is made up of 13 amino acids. Per germline, CDR1 SQVTM and CDR2 ANQGSEA. In DNA form, the CDR3 reads TGCAGCGTTCGCGGCGGGACCACAGATACGCAGTATTTT. As protein: CSVRGGTTDTQYF.

The V gene is TRBV6-5, the J gene TRBJ2-7, with 7 bases lining up with TRBD2. The CDR3 is made up of 15 amino acids. With V trimmed by 4 bases and J by 2 bases, 8 bases remained unmatched. The V gene's germline CDR1 is MNHEY and CDR2 SVGAGI. CDR3 protein: CASSSEKAGPYEQYF. CDR3 nucleotide sequence: TGTGCCAGCAGTTCCGAGAAAGCGGGACCCTACGAGCAGTACTTC.

The rearrangement uses TRBV19 and TRBJ1-4, with D perhaps TRBD1 (5 bases). This CDR3 contains 14 residues. Trimming shortened V by 8 bases and J by 1 base, and 11 bases separated the two germline ends. Germline CDR1 reads LNHDA; CDR2 reads SQIVND (reference sequence). The DNA of the CDR3 is TGTGCCAGTTTCGACAGCATAACTAATGAAAAACTGTTTTTT. Residues: CASFDSITNEKLFF.

V gene TRBV28 combines with J gene TRBJ2-5; TRBD1 matches 9 bases. Losses at the gene ends were 5 bases for V and 3 bases for J; bases not matched to a gene: 4. The germline V gene encodes CDR1 MDHEN and CDR2 SYDVKM. The CDR3 spans 14 residues. The CDR3 DNA follows: TGTGCCAGCAGTCCGGGACAGGGAAAAGAGACCCAGTACTTC. Residues: CASSPGQGKETQYF. Complete variable domain (other parts from reference TRBV28 and TRBJ2-5): DVKVTQSSRYLVKRTGEKVFLECVQDMDHENMFWYRQDPGLGLRLIYFSYDVKMKEKGDIPEGYSVSREKKERFSLILESASTNQTSMYLCASSPGQGKETQYFGPGTRLLVL.

This chain uses TRBV9 with TRBJ2-7; 13 bases align to TRBD2. Germline values: CDR1 SGDLS, CDR2 YYNGEE. CDR3 length: 16 amino acids. J gave up 3 bases and V 6 bases, and 9 bases lay outside the gene matches. The CDR3 coding sequence is TGTGCCAGCACCCCCGGACTAGCGGGAGCTTTCTACGAGCAGTACTTC. It codes for CASTPGLAGAFYEQYF.

The chain links TRBV27 to TRBJ2-7, with unresolved D. The germline V gene has CDR1 MNHEY and CDR2 SMNVEV (reference sequence). The V end was cut by 5 bases, the J end by 0 bases, with 14 bases between. The CDR3 spans 15 residues. The CDR3 region is CASSTKDGSSYEQYF. The CDR3 DNA reads as TGTGCCAGCAGTACCAAGGACGGTAGCTCCTACGAGCAGTACTTC.

The rearrangement links TRBV2 to TRBJ2-3, with D perhaps matching TRBD2 (5 bases). The CDR3 sequence is 14 residues long. V was trimmed by 7 bases and J by 3 bases, leaving 14 bases between them. Germline V lookup: CDR1 SNHLY, CDR2 FYNNEI. CDR3 DNA: TGTGCCAGCAAGGTGGGTCCGGGGACAGATACGCAGTATTTT. Protein product: CASKVGPGTDTQYF.

The chain employs TRBV4-2 and TRBJ1-4; 7 bases line up with TRBD1. J gave up 3 bases and V 0 bases, and 7 bases lay outside the gene matches. The CDR3 has 17 amino acids. In germline, CDR1 is LGHNA, CDR2 YNFKEQ. DNA for the CDR3: TGTGCCAGCAGCCAAGATCGGCCCACAGGGGCTAATGAAAAACTGTTTTTT. Its translation is CASSQDRPTGANEKLFF.

V usage is TRBV28 and J usage is TRBJ1-1; no clear D gene. From germline, CDR1 is MDHEN and CDR2 SYDVKM. The CDR3 length is 15 residues. V was cut by 10 bases and J by 1 base, with 19 bases left in between. The CDR3 protein is CATVTEGSRNTEAFF. DNA of the CDR3: TGTGCCACCGTAACGGAGGGTTCGAGGAACACTGAAGCTTTCTTT. Together with reference TRBV28 and TRBJ1-1, the CDR3 gives the full variable domain: DVKVTQSSRYLVKRTGEKVFLECVQDMDHENMFWYRQDPGLGLRLIYFSYDVKMKEKGDIPEGYSVSREKKERFSLILESASTNQTSMYLCATVTEGSRNTEAFFGQGTRLTVV.

This rearrangement joins TRBV15 to TRBJ1-4, with a tentative D call TRBD1 (6 bases). The V gene lost 3 bases and the J gene lost 5 bases, with 16 bases spanning the gap. Per the germline V gene, CDR1 is LNHNV and CDR2 is YYDKDF (reference sequence). The CDR3 is made up of 16 amino acids. The CDR3 sequence is CATSSPTGSPNEKLFF. The DNA for the CDR3 is TGTGCCACCAGCAGCCCCACAGGGAGTCCCAATGAAAAACTGTTTTTT.

The chain has TRBV5-1 and TRBJ2-7; 11 bases match TRBD2. With 1 base clipped from V and 5 bases from J, the junction kept 14 bases outside the gene matches. The CDR3 has 18 amino acids. The germline gives CDR1 SGHRS, CDR2 YFSETQ. Written as DNA, the CDR3 is TGCGCCAGCAGCTTGAACCCACGGCTAGCGGGAGGAGGAAACGAGCAGTACTTC. This translates into CASSLNPRLAGGGNEQYF. Looking up the rest from reference TRBV5-1 and TRBJ2-7 gives the full variable domain: KAGVTQTPRYLIKTRGQQVTLSCSPISGHRSVSWYQQTPGQGLQFLFEYFSETQRNKGNFPGRFSGRQFSNSRSEMNVSTLELGDSALYLCASSLNPRLAGGGNEQYFGPGTRLTVT.

The chain has TRBV7-9 and TRBJ2-7; either TRBD1 or TRBD2 may supply D (6 bases each). The CDR3 contains 16 residues. V lost 1 base to trimming and J lost 6 bases, with 19 bases between them. The V gene's germline CDR1 is SEHNR and CDR2 FQNEAQ (reference sequence). This chain's CDR3 is CASSLVGGKLGAEQYF. The CDR3 nucleotides read TGTGCCAGCAGCTTAGTAGGGGGGAAATTAGGGGCCGAGCAGTACTTC. Together with reference TRBV7-9 and TRBJ2-7, the CDR3 gives the full variable domain: DTGVSQNPRHKITKRGQNVTFRCDPISEHNRLYWYRQTLGQGPEFLTYFQNEAQLEKSRLLSDRFSAERPKGSFSTLEIQRTEQGDSAMYLCASSLVGGKLGAEQYFGPGTRLTVT.

The gene calls are TRBV28 and TRBJ2-7; TRBD2 is a possible D gene (5 bases). Germline CDR1 and CDR2: MDHEN and SYDVKM. CDR3 length: 14 residues. Trimming removed 10 bases at V and 6 bases at J, with 22 bases between. CDR3 nucleotide sequence: TGTGCCACCACGTTGGGTCCGGGAATCTGCGAGCAGTACTTC. Translation: CATTLGPGICEQYF.

The V call is TRBV11-2, the J call TRBJ1-4, with a possible D match to TRBD1 (6 bases). In germline, CDR1 is SGHAT, CDR2 FQNNGV. CDR3 length equals 15 residues. V shed 5 bases and J shed 4 bases, with 14 bases lying between them. In DNA form, the CDR3 reads TGTGCCAGCAGCCCAGAGACAGGTCGTAATGAAAAACTGTTTTTT. Translated: CASSPETGRNEKLFF. Drawing the rest from reference TRBV11-2 and TRBJ1-4, the complete variable domain is EAGVAQSPRYKIIEKRQSVAFWCNPISGHATLYWYQQILGQGPKLLIQFQNNGVVDDSQLPKDRFSAERLKGVDSTLKIQPAKLEDSAVYLCASSPETGRNEKLFFGSGTQLSVL.

The V gene is TRBV23-1, the J gene TRBJ2-7, with 9 bases fitting TRBD1. TRBV23-1 is designated an ORF whose function remains uncertain. There are 15 residues in the CDR3. The ends lost 7 bases at V and 2 bases at J; junction bases unmatched: 9. DNA of the CDR3: TGCGCCAGCATCTCAACAGGGGGCTCTACCTACGAGCAGTACTTC. Its translation is CASISTGGSTYEQYF.

This sequence joins TRBV30 and TRBJ1-1, with D hard to call. The length of the CDR3 is 11 residues. CDR1 and CDR2 from the germline V gene are GTSNPN and SVGIG (reference sequence). Here the CDR3 DNA reads TGTTCTCTCGGACTGAACACTGAAGCTTTCTTT. The encoded protein is CSLGLNTEAFF. Complete variable domain (other parts from reference TRBV30 and TRBJ1-1): SQTIHQWPATLVQPVGSPLSLECTVEGTSNPNLYWYRQAAGRGLQLLFYSVGIGQISSEVPQNLSASRPQDRQFILSSKKLLLSDSGFYLCSLGLNTEAFFGQGTRLTVV.

The sample holds one count of this clone. J is TRBJ1-1 and V is TRBV11-2; D uncertain. Germline V CDR1 and CDR2: SGHAT, FQNNGV. V was clipped by 4 bases and J by 8 bases, with 17 bases between them. CDR3 size: 14 residues. DNA for the CDR3: TGTGCCAGCAGCTCCCAAATCGATGGATTAGAAGCTTTCTTT. This gives the protein CASSSQIDGLEAFF.

The chain recombines TRBV27 with TRBJ1-5; D unresolved. This CDR3 comprises 15 residues. Germline values: CDR1 MNHEY, CDR2 SMNVEV (reference sequence). V was clipped by 4 bases and J by 0 bases, with 10 bases between them. The CDR3 coding sequence is TGTGCCAGCAGTTCGGACGGCTATAGCAATCAGCCCCAGCATTTT. This encodes CASSSDGYSNQPQHF.

This chain joins TRBV19 and TRBJ2-1, with TRBD2 identical over 7 bases. Germline CDR1 LNHDA, CDR2 SQIVND (reference sequence). The CDR3 extends over 17 amino acids. After removal of 1 base from V and 6 bases from J, the junction contained 12 bases not matched to a gene. DNA of the CDR3: TGTGCCAGTAGTATAGGGTTGGGGAGGGGTCTAGGCAATGAGCAGTTCTTC. Protein sequence: CASSIGLGRGLGNEQFF.

The chain has TRBV4-1 and TRBJ2-5; 9 bases match TRBD1. V lost 4 bases to trimming and J lost 0 bases; unmatched junction nucleotides: 6. Germline-derived CDR1 and CDR2 are MGHRA and YSYEKL. The CDR3 is 16 residues long. DNA of the CDR3: TGCGCCAGCAGCCTGGACAGGGGCAACGACCAAGAGACCCAGTACTTC. Translation: CASSLDRGNDQETQYF.